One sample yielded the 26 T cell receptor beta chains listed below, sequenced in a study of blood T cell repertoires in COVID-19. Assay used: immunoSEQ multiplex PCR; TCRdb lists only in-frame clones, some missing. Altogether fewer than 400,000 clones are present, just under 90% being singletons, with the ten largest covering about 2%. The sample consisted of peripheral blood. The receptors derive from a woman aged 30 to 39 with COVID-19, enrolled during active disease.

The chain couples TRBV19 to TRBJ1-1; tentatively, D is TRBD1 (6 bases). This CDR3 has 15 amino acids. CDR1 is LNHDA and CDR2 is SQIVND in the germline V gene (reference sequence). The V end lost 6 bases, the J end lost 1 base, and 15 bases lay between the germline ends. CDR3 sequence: CASSLQGSPNTEAFF. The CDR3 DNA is TGTGCCAGTAGCCTACAGGGCAGCCCGAACACTGAAGCTTTCTTT.

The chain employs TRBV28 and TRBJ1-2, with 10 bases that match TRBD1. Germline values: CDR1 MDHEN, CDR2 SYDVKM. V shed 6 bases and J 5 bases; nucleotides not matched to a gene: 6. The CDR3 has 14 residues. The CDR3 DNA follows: TGTGCCAGCAGGGGGACAGGGGCCCCTTATGGCTACACCTTC. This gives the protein CASRGTGAPYGYTF.

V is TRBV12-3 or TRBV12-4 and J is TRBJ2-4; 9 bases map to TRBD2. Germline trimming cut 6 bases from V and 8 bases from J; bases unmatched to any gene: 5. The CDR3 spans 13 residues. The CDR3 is CASSLGLADIQYF. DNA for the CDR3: TGTGCCAGCAGCTTGGGACTAGCTGACATTCAGTACTTC.

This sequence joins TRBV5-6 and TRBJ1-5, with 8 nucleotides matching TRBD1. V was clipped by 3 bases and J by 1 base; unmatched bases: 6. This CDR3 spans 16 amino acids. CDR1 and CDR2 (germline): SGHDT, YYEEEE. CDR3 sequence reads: CASSSWTGTSNQPQHF. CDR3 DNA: TGTGCCAGCAGCTCCTGGACAGGGACGAGCAATCAGCCCCAGCATTTT.

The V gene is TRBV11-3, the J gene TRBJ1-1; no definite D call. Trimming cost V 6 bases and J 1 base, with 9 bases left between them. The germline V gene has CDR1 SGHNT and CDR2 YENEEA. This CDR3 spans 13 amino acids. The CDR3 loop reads CASRIYGNTEAFF. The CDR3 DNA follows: TGTGCCAGCAGGATCTACGGGAACACTGAAGCTTTCTTT.

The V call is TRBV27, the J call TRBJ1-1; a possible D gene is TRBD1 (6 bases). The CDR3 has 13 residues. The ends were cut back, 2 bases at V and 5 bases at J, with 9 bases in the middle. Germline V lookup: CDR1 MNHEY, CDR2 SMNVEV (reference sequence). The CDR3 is CASSLQGRTEAFF. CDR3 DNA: TGTGCCAGCAGTTTACAGGGGCGGACTGAAGCTTTCTTT.

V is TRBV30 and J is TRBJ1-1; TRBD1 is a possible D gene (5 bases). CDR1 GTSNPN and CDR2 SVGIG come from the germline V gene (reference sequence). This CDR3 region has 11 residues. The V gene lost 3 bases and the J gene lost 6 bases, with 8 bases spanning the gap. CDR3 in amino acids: CAWRGGAEAFF. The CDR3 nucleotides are TGTGCCTGGAGGGGGGGTGCTGAAGCTTTCTTT.

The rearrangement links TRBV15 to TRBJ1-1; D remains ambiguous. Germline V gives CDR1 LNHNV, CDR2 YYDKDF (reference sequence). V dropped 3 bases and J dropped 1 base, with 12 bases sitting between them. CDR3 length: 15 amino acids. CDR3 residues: CATSSDSPENTEAFF. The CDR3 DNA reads TGTGCCACCAGCAGCGACTCCCCGGAGAACACTGAAGCTTTCTTT.

CDR3 nucleotide sequence: TGCGCCAGCAGCCAAGAGGGACATAAGGGCGAGCAGTACGTC. Amino acids: CASSQEGHKGEQYV. The V and J genes are TRBV4-1 and TRBJ2-7; TRBD1 is a possible D gene (6 bases). Germline CDR1 reads MGHRA; CDR2 reads YSYEKL. The V end was cut by 0 bases, the J end by 6 bases, with 12 bases between. The CDR3 runs to 14 residues.

The CDR3 nucleotides are TGTGCCAGCAGCCAAGAAGGGGGCGGGGAGCTGTTTTTT. Translating it yields CASSQEGGGELFF. This chain connects TRBV14 to TRBJ2-2, with D maybe TRBD1 (6 bases). Looked up from germline, CDR1 is SGHDN and CDR2 is FVKESK. Trimming took off 0 bases at V and 7 bases at J, with 6 bases between the two ends. The CDR3 extends over 13 amino acids.

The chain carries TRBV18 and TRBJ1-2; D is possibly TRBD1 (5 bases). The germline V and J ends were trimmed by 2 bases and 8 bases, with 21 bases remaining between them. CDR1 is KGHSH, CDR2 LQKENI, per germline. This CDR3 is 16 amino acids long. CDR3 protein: CASSPVVDTDTWGYTF. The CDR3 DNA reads TGTGCCAGCTCACCAGTTGTGGACACCGACACTTGGGGCTACACCTTC.

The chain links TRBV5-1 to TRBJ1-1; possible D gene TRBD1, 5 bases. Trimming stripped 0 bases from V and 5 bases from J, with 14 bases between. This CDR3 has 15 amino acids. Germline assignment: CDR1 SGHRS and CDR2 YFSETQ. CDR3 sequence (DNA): TGCGCCAGCAGCTTGGTAGCACAGGAGAAAACTGAAGCTTTCTTT. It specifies CASSLVAQEKTEAFF.

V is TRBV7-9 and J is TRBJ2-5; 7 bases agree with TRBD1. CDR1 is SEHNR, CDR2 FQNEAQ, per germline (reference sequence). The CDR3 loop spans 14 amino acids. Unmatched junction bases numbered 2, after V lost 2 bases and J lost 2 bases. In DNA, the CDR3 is TGTGCCAGCAGCTTACGGGACAGACAAGAGACCCAGTACTTC. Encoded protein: CASSLRDRQETQYF.

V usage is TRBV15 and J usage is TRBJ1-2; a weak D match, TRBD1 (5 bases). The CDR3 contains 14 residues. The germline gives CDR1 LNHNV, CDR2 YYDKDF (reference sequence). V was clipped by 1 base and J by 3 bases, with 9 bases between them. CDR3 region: CATSRGPGDYGYTF. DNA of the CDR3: TGTGCCACCAGCAGAGGCCCGGGGGACTATGGCTACACCTTC. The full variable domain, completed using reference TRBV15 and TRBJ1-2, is DAMVIQNPRYQVTQFGKPVTLSCSQTLNHNVMYWYQQKSSQAPKLLFHYYDKDFNNEADTPDNFQSRRPNTSFCFLDIRSPGLGDTAMYLCATSRGPGDYGYTFGSGTRLTVV.

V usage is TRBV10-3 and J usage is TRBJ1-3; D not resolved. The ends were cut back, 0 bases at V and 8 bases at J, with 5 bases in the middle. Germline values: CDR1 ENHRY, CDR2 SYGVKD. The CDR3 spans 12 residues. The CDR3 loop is CAISESLDTIYF. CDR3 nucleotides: TGTGCCATCAGTGAGTCACTGGACACCATATATTTT.

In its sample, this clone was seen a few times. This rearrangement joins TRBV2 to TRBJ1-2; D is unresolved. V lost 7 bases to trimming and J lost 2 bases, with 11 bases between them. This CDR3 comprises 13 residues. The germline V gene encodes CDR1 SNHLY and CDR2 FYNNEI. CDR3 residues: CASIKTANYGYTF. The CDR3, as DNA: TGTGCCAGCATAAAAACAGCCAACTATGGCTACACCTTC. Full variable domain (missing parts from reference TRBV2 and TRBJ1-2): EPEVTQTPSHQVTQMGQEVILRCVPISNHLYFYWYRQILGQKVEFLVSFYNNEISEKSEIFDDQFSVERPDGSNFTLKIRSTKLEDSAMYFCASIKTANYGYTFGSGTRLTVV.

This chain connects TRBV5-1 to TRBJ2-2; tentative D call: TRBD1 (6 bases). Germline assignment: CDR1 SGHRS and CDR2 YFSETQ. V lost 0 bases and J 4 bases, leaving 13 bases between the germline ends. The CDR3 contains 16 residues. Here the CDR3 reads CASSLGVRGATGELFF. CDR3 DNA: TGCGCCAGCAGCTTGGGGGTCAGGGGTGCCACCGGGGAGCTGTTTTTT.

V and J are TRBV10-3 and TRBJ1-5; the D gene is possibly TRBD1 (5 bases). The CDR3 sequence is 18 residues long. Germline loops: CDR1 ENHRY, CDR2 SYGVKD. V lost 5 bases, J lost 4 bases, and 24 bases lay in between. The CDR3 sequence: CAISPNVKTGLRNQPQHF. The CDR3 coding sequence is TGTGCCATCAGTCCTAATGTAAAGACGGGACTCAGAAATCAGCCCCAGCATTTT.

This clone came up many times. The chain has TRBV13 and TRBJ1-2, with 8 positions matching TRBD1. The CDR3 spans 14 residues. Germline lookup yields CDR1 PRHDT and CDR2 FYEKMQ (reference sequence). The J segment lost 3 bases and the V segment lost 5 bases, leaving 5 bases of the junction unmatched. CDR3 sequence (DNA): TGTGCCAGCAGCCGTAGGGACAGGTACTATGGCTACACCTTC. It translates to CASSRRDRYYGYTF.

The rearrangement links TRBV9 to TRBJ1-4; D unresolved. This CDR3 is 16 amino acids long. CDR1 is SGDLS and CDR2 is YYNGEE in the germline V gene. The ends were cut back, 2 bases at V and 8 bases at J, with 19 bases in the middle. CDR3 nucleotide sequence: TGTGCCAGCAGCGTCGCCGACGGTAACCCACTAGAAAAACTGTTTTTT. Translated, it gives CASSVADGNPLEKLFF.

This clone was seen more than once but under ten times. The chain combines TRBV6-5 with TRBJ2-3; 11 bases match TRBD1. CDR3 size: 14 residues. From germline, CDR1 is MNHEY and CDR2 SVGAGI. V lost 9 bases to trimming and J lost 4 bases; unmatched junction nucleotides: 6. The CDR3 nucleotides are TGTGCCAGTGGACCGGGACAGGGGGCAGATACGCAGTATTTT. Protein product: CASGPGQGADTQYF.

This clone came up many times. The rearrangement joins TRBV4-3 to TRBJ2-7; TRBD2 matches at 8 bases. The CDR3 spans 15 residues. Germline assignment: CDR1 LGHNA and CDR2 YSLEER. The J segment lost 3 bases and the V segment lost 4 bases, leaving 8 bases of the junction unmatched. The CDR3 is CASSREPGGIYEQYF. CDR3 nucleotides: TGCGCCAGCAGCCGCGAACCGGGGGGGATCTACGAGCAGTACTTC.

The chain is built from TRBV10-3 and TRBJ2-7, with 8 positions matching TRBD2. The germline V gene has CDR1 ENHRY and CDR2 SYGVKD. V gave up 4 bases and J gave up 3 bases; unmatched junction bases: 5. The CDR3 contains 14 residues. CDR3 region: CAISGGTSFYEQYF. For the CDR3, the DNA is TGTGCCATCAGTGGCGGGACTAGTTTCTACGAGCAGTACTTC.

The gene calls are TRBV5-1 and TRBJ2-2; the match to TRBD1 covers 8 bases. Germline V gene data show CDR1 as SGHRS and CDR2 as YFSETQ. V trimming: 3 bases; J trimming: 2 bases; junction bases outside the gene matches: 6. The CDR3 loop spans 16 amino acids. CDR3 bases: TGCGCCAGCAGCTCATATGGGACAGGCAACACCGGGGAGCTGTTTTTT. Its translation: CASSSYGTGNTGELFF.

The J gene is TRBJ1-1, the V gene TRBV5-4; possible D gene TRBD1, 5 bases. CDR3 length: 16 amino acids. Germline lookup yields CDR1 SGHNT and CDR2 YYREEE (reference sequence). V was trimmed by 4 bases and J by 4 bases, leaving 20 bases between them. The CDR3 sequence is CASSRPGTRRGTEAFF. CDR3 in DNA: TGTGCCAGCAGCAGACCAGGGACCCGGAGGGGCACTGAAGCTTTCTTT.

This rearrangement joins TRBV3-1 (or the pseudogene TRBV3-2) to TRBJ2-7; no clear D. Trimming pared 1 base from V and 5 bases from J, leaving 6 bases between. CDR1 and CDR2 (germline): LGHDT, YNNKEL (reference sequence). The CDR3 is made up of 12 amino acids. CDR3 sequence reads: CASSQARDEQYF. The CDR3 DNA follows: TGTGCCAGCAGCCAAGCCCGGGACGAGCAGTACTTC.